Each of the 27 T cell receptor beta chains below was sequenced from the same sample in a study of cytomegalovirus exposure and HLA in healthy donors. Some clones are missing from TCRdb's copy, which holds only in-frame ones; the method was immunoSEQ multiplex PCR. The profile shows 95,000 to 150,000 clones, 85% to 95% of them singletons. Material: PBMCs. Receptor source: a woman in her late teens or twenties in good health and CMV-seronegative.

The CDR3 sequence: CASSVDGTDNQPQHF. In nucleotides, the CDR3 is TGTGCCAGCAGCGTAGACGGGACAGATAATCAGCCCCAGCATTTT. V is TRBV9 and J is TRBJ1-5, with 7 bases that match TRBD1. J was trimmed by 4 bases and V by 0 bases; bases with no gene match: 4. Germline lookup yields CDR1 SGDLS and CDR2 YYNGEE. The length of the CDR3 is 15 residues.

The chain is built from TRBV19 and TRBJ1-4; maybe TRBD1 (5 bases). The V end was cut by 3 bases, the J end by 5 bases, with 13 bases between. Germline-derived CDR1 and CDR2 are LNHDA and SQIVND (reference sequence). This CDR3 contains 15 residues. CDR3 sequence reads: CASSIIVTDNEKLFF. CDR3 nucleotide sequence: TGTGCCAGTAGTATTATAGTGACAGACAATGAAAAACTGTTTTTT.

This rearrangement joins TRBV6-5 to TRBJ1-5; TRBD1 aligns across 7 bases. The junction had 5 bases not matched to a gene; V was cut back by 6 bases and J by 3 bases. This CDR3 region has 14 residues. Germline CDR1 and CDR2: MNHEY and SVGAGI. The CDR3 is CASRRQGNNQPQHF. DNA for the CDR3: TGTGCCAGCAGACGACAGGGCAACAATCAGCCCCAGCATTTT.

The chain combines TRBV10-3 with TRBJ2-1; perhaps TRBD2 as D (6 bases). The CDR3 is made up of 14 amino acids. Germline lookup yields CDR1 ENHRY and CDR2 SYGVKD. V dropped 0 bases and J dropped 5 bases, with 8 bases sitting between them. The CDR3 loop is CAISESGGNNEQFF. CDR3 bases: TGTGCCATCAGTGAGTCTGGGGGGAACAATGAGCAGTTCTTC.

The chain employs TRBV28 and TRBJ1-1; D uncertain. V lost 8 bases, J lost 5 bases, and 15 bases lay in between. There are 13 residues in the CDR3. Germline assignment: CDR1 MDHEN and CDR2 SYDVKM. CDR3 protein: CASGIQAGTEAFF. The CDR3 region has the DNA TGTGCCAGCGGGATTCAGGCGGGGACTGAAGCTTTCTTT.

The chain combines TRBV18 with TRBJ1-4, with 11 bases identical to TRBD1. The CDR3 contains 15 residues. Germline trimming cut 4 bases from V and 7 bases from J; bases unmatched to any gene: 5. Germline V gene sequence: CDR1 KGHSH, CDR2 LQKENI. CDR3 sequence reads: CASSRSGTGGEKLFF. The CDR3 bases are TGTGCCAGCTCACGATCCGGGACAGGGGGTGAAAAACTGTTTTTT.

The chain recombines TRBV27 with TRBJ2-3, with D possibly matching TRBD2 (5 bases). The CDR3 length is 13 residues. The V gene lost 11 bases and the J gene lost 2 bases, with 14 bases spanning the gap. The germline gives CDR1 MNHEY, CDR2 SMNVEV (reference sequence). CDR3 in amino acids: CAAGEHNTDTQYF. Written as DNA, the CDR3 is TGTGCCGCCGGGGAACACAACACAGATACGCAGTATTTT.

This sequence joins TRBV4-2 and TRBJ1-5; a possible D gene is TRBD1 (6 bases). The CDR3 covers 14 residues. V lost 2 bases, J lost 7 bases, and 12 bases lay in between. Per germline, CDR1 LGHNA and CDR2 YNFKEQ. CDR3 protein: CASSQSTGTQPQHF. The CDR3 nucleotides read TGTGCCAGCAGCCAATCCACAGGGACCCAGCCCCAGCATTTT.

This chain joins TRBV4-2 and TRBJ1-2; D possibly corresponds to TRBD1 (6 bases). The CDR3 covers 14 residues. Germline CDR1 and CDR2: LGHNA and YNFKEQ. Trimming left V 4 bases short and J 2 bases short, with 11 bases between. The CDR3 region is CASSREGGNYGYTF. CDR3 in DNA: TGTGCCAGCAGCCGGGAGGGGGGGAACTATGGCTACACCTTC.

This chain connects TRBV2 to TRBJ2-3, with 11 positions matching TRBD2. CDR3 length: 15 amino acids. Germline V gene lookup returns CDR1 SNHLY and CDR2 FYNNEI. Trimming took 5 bases from V and 6 from J; bases not matched to a gene: 7. Here the CDR3 DNA reads TGTGCCAGCAGTCCGATGGGACTAGCGGCTGATACGCAGTATTTT. Protein: CASSPMGLAADTQYF.

This chain links TRBV27 with TRBJ1-1; D is perhaps TRBD1 (5 bases). CDR3 length equals 12 residues. Germline CDR1 and CDR2: MNHEY and SMNVEV (reference sequence). Between the trimmed V and J ends, which lost 8 bases and 5 bases, there was a span of 12 bases. The chain's CDR3 is CASQGGYTEAFF. The CDR3 DNA follows: TGTGCCAGCCAGGGCGGATATACTGAAGCTTTCTTT.

The gene calls are TRBV4-1 and TRBJ2-7, with D possibly TRBD2 on 5 matching bases. CDR1 and CDR2 (germline): MGHRA, YSYEKL. The CDR3 covers 17 residues. Trimming removed 0 bases at V and 6 bases at J, with 21 bases between. CDR3 sequence (DNA): TGCGCCAGCAGCCAAGATTTGACTGGAGGCGGACGGGGCGAGCAGTACTTC. This translates into CASSQDLTGGGRGEQYF.

V usage is TRBV27 and J usage is TRBJ1-2, with D possibly matching TRBD1 (5 bases). V was shortened by 5 bases and J by 8 bases, with 12 bases between the two germline ends. CDR1 MNHEY and CDR2 SMNVEV come from the germline V gene (reference sequence). This CDR3 is 12 amino acids long. The CDR3 DNA sequence: TGTGCCAGCAGTAGAGATAGGGGAGGCTACACCTTC. This codes for CASSRDRGGYTF.

V is TRBV7-8 and J is TRBJ2-1; D ambiguous. Germline V gene data show CDR1 as SGHVS and CDR2 as FQNEAQ. This CDR3 has 11 amino acids. Deletions cut 1 base from V and 8 bases from J, with 3 bases between. The CDR3 DNA is TGTGCCAGCAGCTTAGGAGATGAGCAGTTCTTC. Translation: CASSLGDEQFF.

The count of this clone is one. The chain uses TRBV6-6 and TRBJ1-5, with D hard to call. Germline values: CDR1 MNHNY, CDR2 SVGAGI (reference sequence). V lost 4 bases and J 4 bases, leaving 8 bases between the germline ends. The CDR3 has 13 amino acids. The CDR3, as DNA: TGTGCCAGCAGTTTTCCGGGTAATCAGCCCCAGCATTTT. It codes for CASSFPGNQPQHF.

J is TRBJ2-3 and V is TRBV30; D remains unclear. The germline gives CDR1 GTSNPN, CDR2 SVGIG (reference sequence). The germline V and J ends were trimmed by 2 bases and 8 bases, with 14 bases remaining between them. The CDR3 consists of 13 residues. The DNA for the CDR3 is TGTGCCTGGAGTCCATCACTGTACGGTACGCAGTATTTT. It specifies CAWSPSLYGTQYF. The variable domain in full, with the rest retrieved from reference TRBV30 and TRBJ2-3, is SQTIHQWPATLVQPVGSPLSLECTVEGTSNPNLYWYRQAAGRGLQLLFYSVGIGQISSEVPQNLSASRPQDRQFILSSKKLLLSDSGFYLCAWSPSLYGTQYFGPGTRLTVL.

The CDR3 spells CASSWGQGGETQYF. CDR3 DNA sequence: TGTGCCAGCAGTTGGGGACAGGGAGGAGAGACCCAGTACTTC. The rearrangement uses TRBV27 and TRBJ2-5; 9 positions match TRBD1. After removal of 4 bases from V and 4 bases from J, the junction contained 4 bases not matched to a gene. The CDR3 loop spans 14 amino acids. The germline V gene encodes CDR1 MNHEY and CDR2 SMNVEV (reference sequence).

This clone was found once. The rearrangement links TRBV4-1 to TRBJ2-5; maybe TRBD2 (6 bases). The germline gives CDR1 MGHRA, CDR2 YSYEKL. This CDR3 has 16 residues. Trimming shortened V by 5 bases and J by 2 bases, and 18 bases separated the two germline ends. CDR3 coding DNA: TGCGCCAGCAGCGAGGGTACCCTAGCGACTCAAGAGACCCAGTACTTC. Its translation is CASSEGTLATQETQYF.

The chain recombines TRBV9 with TRBJ2-2; 8 bases match TRBD1. The CDR3 spans 16 residues. Germline V gives CDR1 SGDLS, CDR2 YYNGEE. V dropped 4 bases and J dropped 4; count of bases not matched to a gene: 9. The CDR3 DNA follows: TGTGCCAGCAGCATAGGCCAGGGGGCGGGCACCGGGGAGCTGTTTTTT. Its protein product is CASSIGQGAGTGELFF.

V and J are TRBV28 and TRBJ2-1; TRBD1 matches at 11 bases. Germline V CDR1 and CDR2: MDHEN, SYDVKM. Trimming removed 10 bases from V and 2 bases from J; junction bases left unmatched: 4. The CDR3 totals 14 residues. For the CDR3, the DNA is TGTGCCACTGGACAGGGGGCCCCCTACAATGAGCAGTTCTTC. Its translation: CATGQGAPYNEQFF.

This clone was seen just once. The chain is built from TRBV9 and TRBJ2-3; tentative D call: TRBD2 (6 bases). Germline CDR1 reads SGDLS; CDR2 reads YYNGEE. This CDR3 spans 15 amino acids. V lost 3 bases, J lost 0 bases, and 11 bases lay in between. CDR3 nucleotides: TGTGCCAGCAGCGAATGGGACTCCAGCACAGATACGCAGTATTTT. This codes for CASSEWDSSTDTQYF.

The CDR3 nucleotides read TGCAGCGGGTCCGGCGGGGCCACAACCGGGGAGCTGTTTTTT. Its protein is CSGSGGATTGELFF. The chain combines TRBV29-1 with TRBJ2-2; D possibly corresponds to TRBD2 (6 bases). The V and J ends lost 7 bases and 5 bases respectively, with 17 bases between them. The CDR3 has 14 residues. Germline loops: CDR1 SQVTM, CDR2 ANQGSEA.

The chain carries TRBV25-1 and TRBJ1-1, with a weak D call TRBD1 (5 bases). The CDR3 has 14 residues. Germline V gives CDR1 MGHDK, CDR2 SYGVNS. Trimming took off 4 bases at V and 0 bases at J, with 9 bases between the two ends. CDR3 sequence reads: CASSVWGVNTEAFF. The CDR3 nucleotides are TGTGCCAGCAGTGTATGGGGGGTGAACACTGAAGCTTTCTTT.

This clone was seen once. This CDR3 is CASSFLTGGYGYTF. DNA for the CDR3: TGTGCCAGCAGCTTTTTAACGGGGGGCTATGGCTACACCTTC. The chain carries TRBV7-9 and TRBJ1-2, with D tentatively TRBD1 (5 bases). Germline V CDR1 and CDR2: SEHNR, FQNEAQ (reference sequence). The V end was cut by 3 bases, the J end by 4 bases, with 12 bases between. The CDR3 is made up of 14 amino acids.

The V call is TRBV5-1, the J call TRBJ1-5; D may be TRBD1 (6 bases). CDR1 SGHRS and CDR2 YFSETQ come from the germline V gene. The CDR3 spans 15 residues. Trimming shortened V by 0 bases and J by 8 bases, and 15 bases separated the two germline ends. The CDR3 nucleotides read TGCGCCAGCAGCTTGGGAGGCAGTGGGGGCGAGCCCCAGCATTTT. Amino acid sequence: CASSLGGSGGEPQHF.

V usage is TRBV4-1 and J usage is TRBJ2-7, with TRBD1 identical over 10 bases. Germline loops: CDR1 MGHRA, CDR2 YSYEKL. The CDR3 has 17 residues. The V and J ends lost 3 bases and 5 bases, in that order; junction bases with no gene match: 13. This CDR3 is CASSQVGGDRGNDEQYF. The CDR3 DNA reads as TGCGCCAGCAGCCAGGTTGGTGGGGACAGGGGTAATGACGAGCAGTACTTC.

V gene TRBV7-9 combines with J gene TRBJ2-1; TRBD1 matches at 7 bases. The V gene end was trimmed by 4 bases and the J gene end by 5 bases; junction bases not matched to a gene: 2. There are 13 residues in the CDR3. Germline V gene lookup returns CDR1 SEHNR and CDR2 FQNEAQ (reference sequence). Here the CDR3 reads CASSSGQNNEQFF. In DNA form, the CDR3 reads TGTGCCAGCAGCTCGGGACAGAACAATGAGCAGTTCTTC.